The T cell receptor beta chain described here comes from a study of blood T cell repertoires in COVID-19. Background on the study: In each case, the material was cDNA or gDNA derived from T cells, B-cell-depleted T cells, or PBMCs.

The V gene end was trimmed by 4 bases and the J gene end by 8 bases; junction bases not matched to a gene: 4. The germline CDR1 and CDR2 sequences are MNHEY and SVGAGI. The CDR3 extends over 12 amino acids. Here immunoSEQ multiplex PCR was the method, and the copy in TCRdb shows in-frame clones only, minus some. The table has about 210,000 clones, 80% to 90% seen once. The receptor was derived from a woman aged 45-59 years with acute or convalescent COVID-19. The J gene is TRBJ1-1, the V gene TRBV6-5; 7 bases align to TRBD1. Sequencing was done on a sample of peripheral blood. Here the CDR3 reads CASSWDRLEAFF. CDR3 nucleotide sequence: TGTGCCAGCAGTTGGGACAGACTAGAAGCTTTCTTT.